This T cell receptor beta chain was observed in a study of cytotoxic CD8 clonotypes in ibrutinib-treated CLL. Repertoires were generated with immunoSEQ multiplex PCR, while TCRdb's copy carries only in-frame clones and drops some. The profile covers some 15,000 clones, with 55% to 80% appearing a single time and roughly 13% taken by the ten largest. This clone was detected once. The germline V gene has CDR1 SGHKS and CDR2 YYEKEE (reference sequence). The CDR3 contains 15 residues. Losses at the gene ends were 0 bases for V and 2 bases for J; bases not matched to a gene: 4. This specimen was PBMCs, taken before ibrutinib treatment. This receptor was identified in a human donor with chronic lymphocytic leukemia. V and J are TRBV5-5 and TRBJ2-5; 7 bases are shared with TRBD1. CDR3 residues: CASSLVGTAQETQYF. CDR3 nucleotides: TGTGCCAGCAGCTTGGTAGGGACAGCGCAAGAGACCCAGTACTTC.